These T cell receptor beta chains were read from a single sample in a study of identical twins. TCRdb called the 5' RACE reads again in MiXCR, with one record for every CDR3 protein. This sample carries about 100,000 distinct CDR3 sequences, roughly 6% of them seen once, and the ten largest clones take less than 15%. Source material: memory T cells sorted from blood. These receptors originate from a woman between 45 and 60 years old in good health. CDR3s leave out the opening cysteine and the closing phenylalanine or tryptophan. Fields, in order: J gene, V gene, clone size, CDR3 protein. A clone size is listed for some rows: how often the clone was seen (once, few, many), or a class if it is expanded.

j_gene: TRBJ2-5
v_gene: TRBV11-2
abundance: many
CDR3aa: ASTPRGGLAKETQY

j_gene: TRBJ2-5
v_gene: TRBV5-5
abundance: -
CDR3aa: ASSTTGVGTSGNQETQY

j_gene: TRBJ2-5
v_gene: TRBV12-3/TRBV12-4
abundance: many
CDR3aa: ASSLLLAGGRQETQY

j_gene: TRBJ2-1
v_gene: TRBV5-1
abundance: many
CDR3aa: ASSRNVAGGDGQF

j_gene: TRBJ2-5
v_gene: TRBV7-9
abundance: many
CDR3aa: ASSPIAAQETQY

j_gene: TRBJ2-1
v_gene: TRBV5-4
abundance: -
CDR3aa: ASSSLAGGTWEQF

j_gene: TRBJ1-5
v_gene: TRBV6-5
abundance: few
CDR3aa: ASRSLQGQTAQPQH

j_gene: TRBJ1-3
v_gene: TRBV10-3
abundance: many
CDR3aa: ATRRGSSGNTIY

j_gene: TRBJ2-3
v_gene: TRBV30
abundance: many
CDR3aa: AWSGGTDTQY

j_gene: TRBJ2-3
v_gene: TRBV6-4
abundance: many
CDR3aa: ASSRKGDGADTQY

j_gene: TRBJ2-1
v_gene: TRBV20-1
abundance: many
CDR3aa: SARGWGRSSSYNEQF

j_gene: TRBJ1-2
v_gene: TRBV5-1
abundance: many
CDR3aa: ASSLFGESYGYT

j_gene: TRBJ2-3
v_gene: TRBV10-1
abundance: few
CDR3aa: ASSELLAGSGTDTQY

j_gene: TRBJ2-5
v_gene: TRBV29-1
abundance: many
CDR3aa: SAEGHPWETQY

j_gene: TRBJ1-1
v_gene: TRBV11-2
abundance: many
CDR3aa: ASSLDSTGSTEAF

j_gene: TRBJ1-5
v_gene: TRBV15
abundance: many
CDR3aa: ATSRDLGFDQPQH

j_gene: TRBJ1-2
v_gene: TRBV6-6
abundance: many
CDR3aa: ASSYSGQGGFYGYT

j_gene: TRBJ1-1
v_gene: TRBV5-1
abundance: many
CDR3aa: ASSLWEGANTEAF

j_gene: TRBJ1-2
v_gene: TRBV5-4
abundance: few
CDR3aa: ASSLNRNYGYT

j_gene: TRBJ1-1
v_gene: TRBV12-3/TRBV12-4
abundance: many
CDR3aa: ASSYRDANTEAF

j_gene: TRBJ2-3
v_gene: TRBV28
abundance: -
CDR3aa: ASRLRDSRPDTQY

j_gene: TRBJ2-3
v_gene: TRBV4-2
abundance: many
CDR3aa: ASSQSGGGFGDTQY

j_gene: TRBJ2-5
v_gene: TRBV30
abundance: many
CDR3aa: AWSRRNGETQY

j_gene: TRBJ1-2
v_gene: TRBV7-9
abundance: few
CDR3aa: ASSSVRSRGSNYGYT

j_gene: TRBJ2-3
v_gene: TRBV20-1
abundance: many
CDR3aa: SARTDRGVTDTQY

j_gene: TRBJ2-6
v_gene: TRBV7-2
abundance: -
CDR3aa: AESSGANVLT

j_gene: TRBJ2-6
v_gene: TRBV19
abundance: -
CDR3aa: ASSARSSGANVLT

j_gene: TRBJ2-5
v_gene: TRBV20-1
abundance: few
CDR3aa: SARGPGWETQY

j_gene: TRBJ2-2
v_gene: TRBV12-3/TRBV12-4
abundance: many
CDR3aa: ASSFTPTGELF

j_gene: TRBJ1-1
v_gene: TRBV7-2
abundance: many
CDR3aa: ASSRPGQGAEAF

j_gene: TRBJ2-1
v_gene: TRBV20-1
abundance: many
CDR3aa: SARTTTSGRAGEQF

j_gene: TRBJ2-1
v_gene: TRBV5-1
abundance: many
CDR3aa: ASSLVGGGRNEQF

j_gene: TRBJ2-5
v_gene: TRBV20-1
abundance: many
CDR3aa: SASLGTSDHGTQY

j_gene: TRBJ1-3
v_gene: TRBV4-1
abundance: -
CDR3aa: ASSQAESSGNTIY

j_gene: TRBJ2-2
v_gene: TRBV14
abundance: -
CDR3aa: ASSPGLVAGVIGELF

j_gene: TRBJ1-1
v_gene: TRBV20-1
abundance: many
CDR3aa: SARGGRDLHVYL